This T cell receptor beta chain was recorded in a study of human T cells and chemical hapten exposure. Study overall: During the roughly 25-week study period, patients had diphenylcyclopropenone applied to the scalp every week.

Indicated time point: patch test 2, 6 weeks after DPC sensitization. Treatment here: therapeutic diphenylcyclopropenone sensitization with weekly scalp DPC. V was clipped by 4 bases and J by 5 bases; unmatched bases: 14. Germline V gives CDR1 MNHNY, CDR2 SVGAGI (reference sequence). CDR3 length: 20 residues. General study findings and limits: There were significantly more large CDR3 similarity clusters among expanded TCRs than among controls. A positive correlation with patch test score was found for PT1 expanded TCR counts.

This clonotype was observed many times. What it binds is not known. Study processing details: Sample-level TCR yields exhibited a median of about 91,000, with a range of roughly 23,224 to 700,000. TCRdb re-derived calls from the RACE reads in MiXCR, one entry per CDR3 protein. The V and J calls were determined by TCRdb, not by the authors. The data show more than 75,000 distinct CDR3 sequences, roughly a tenth seen once. The rearrangement links TRBV6-6 to TRBJ2-2; TRBD2 matches at 15 bases. The TCR was taken from a woman under 40 with alopecia areata. Some clones in this sample may be carry-over from other donors' samples. Sample: whole blood, taken in connection with sensitization to the hapten diphenylcyclopropenone (DPC). CDR3 protein: CASSSTNPGTSGGWTGELFF. Written as DNA, the CDR3 is TGTGCCAGCAGTTCCACAAACCCCGGGACTAGCGGGGGGTGGACCGGGGAGCTGTTTTTT.